These 9 T cell receptor beta chains originate from one sample sequenced in a study of Graves' ophthalmopathy and Graves' hyperthyroidism. Investigators amplified TCR beta CDR3 regions from RNA transcripts. Second-round multiplex PCR followed a first-round RT-PCR using HTBI primers. Each CDR3 protein is one row after TCRdb ran MiXCR on the multiplex PCR reads. The sample holds 600,000 to 650,000 distinct CDR3 sequences, about a fifth seen once. The specimen sequenced was peripheral blood. All receptors derive from a woman younger than 35 with stable Graves' hyperthyroidism. Some clones in this sample may be carry-over from other donors' samples.

This clonotype was counted ten times or more. V and J are TRBV10-3 and TRBJ2-7; D remains ambiguous. The CDR3 is made up of 12 amino acids. The V end was cut by 0 bases, the J end by 2 bases, with 2 bases between. Germline lookup yields CDR1 ENHRY and CDR2 SYGVKD. This CDR3 reads CAISESTYEQYF. In nucleotides, the CDR3 is TGTGCCATCAGTGAGTCGACCTACGAGCAGTACTTC.

This clonotype was seen at least ten times. This rearrangement joins TRBV20-1 to TRBJ1-5; D uncertain. The CDR3 loop spans 13 amino acids. CDR1 and CDR2 (germline): DFQATT, SNEGSKA (reference sequence). V was clipped by 1 base and J by 7 bases, with 11 bases between them. CDR3 sequence: CSARGVGEQPQHF. CDR3 DNA sequence: TGCAGTGCTAGAGGGGTCGGCGAACAGCCCCAGCATTTT.

The gene calls are TRBV19 and TRBJ1-3, with D uncertain. Germline V lookup: CDR1 LNHDA, CDR2 SQIVND (reference sequence). The ends were cut back, 5 bases at V and 2 bases at J, with 13 bases in the middle. CDR3 length equals 15 residues. CDR3 coding DNA: TGTGCCAGTAGTCTCCGTGCGTTAACTGGAAACACCATATATTTT. It translates to CASSLRALTGNTIYF.

This clonotype was detected ten times or more. The gene calls are TRBV19 and TRBJ1-5; 10 bases align to TRBD1. This CDR3 is 19 amino acids long. Germline V gene sequence: CDR1 LNHDA, CDR2 SQIVND (reference sequence). Trimming cost V 0 bases and J 0 bases; bases outside gene matches: 8. The CDR3 is CASSIDRDRGLSSNQPQHF. CDR3 sequence (DNA): TGTGCCAGTAGTATAGACCGGGACAGGGGACTCTCTAGCAATCAGCCCCAGCATTTT. The whole variable domain, remainder taken from reference TRBV19 and TRBJ1-5, is DGGITQSPKYLFRKEGQNVTLSCEQNLNHDAMYWYRQDPGQGLRLIYYSQIVNDFQKGDIAEGYSVSREKKESFPLTVTSAQKNPTAFYLCASSIDRDRGLSSNQPQHFGDGTRLSIL.

A note on this clonotype: A much larger clone lies a single base off, so this may be a read error. The chain combines TRBV11-1 with TRBJ2-7; TRBD2 agrees at 14 bases. CDR3 size: 19 residues. CDR1 is SGHAT, CDR2 FQDESV, per germline (reference sequence). V lost 5 bases and J lost 5; bases outside the gene matches: 17. The CDR3, as DNA: TGTGCCAGCAGCGACCCGGGACTAGCGGGAGAAAGATGGTTCCACGAGCAGTACTTC. As protein: CASSDPGLAGERWFHEQYF.

V usage is TRBV20-1 and J usage is TRBJ2-7, with D hard to call. Germline CDR1 and CDR2: DFQATT and SNEGSKA (reference sequence). Trimming pared 3 bases from V and 5 bases from J, leaving 11 bases between. The CDR3 spans 12 residues. CDR3 protein: CSARAGGHEQYF. The CDR3 nucleotides read TGCAGTGCTAGGGCAGGTGGGCACGAGCAGTACTTC.

This clonotype was seen a handful of times. The rearrangement uses TRBV12-3 or TRBV12-4 and TRBJ1-6; 7 bases are shared with TRBD1. The CDR3 covers 15 residues. With 6 bases clipped from V and 9 bases from J, the junction kept 11 bases outside the gene matches. CDR3 residues: CASSQTLTGLSPLHF. The CDR3 DNA follows: TGTGCCAGCAGCCAAACCCTGACAGGGCTTTCACCCCTCCACTTT.

This clonotype was detected many times. CDR3 in DNA: TGTGCCTGGAGCGCTACTAGCCTTGGGACCGGGGAGCTGTTTTTT. Protein product: CAWSATSLGTGELFF. The genes are TRBV30 and TRBJ2-2; D is possibly TRBD2 (6 bases). Germline V gene data show CDR1 as GTSNPN and CDR2 as SVGIG (reference sequence). The V and J ends lost 3 bases and 5 bases respectively, with 16 bases between them. This CDR3 comprises 15 residues.

This clonotype was observed many times. The CDR3 DNA follows: TGTGCCACCGTAACCGGGGTTCAGGACGAGCAGTACTTC. It yields the protein CATVTGVQDEQYF. J is TRBJ2-7 and V is TRBV11-2; D is perhaps TRBD2 (5 bases). Germline CDR1 SGHAT, CDR2 FQNNGV. The CDR3 loop spans 13 amino acids. With 10 bases removed from V and 5 bases from J, the gap between germline ends came to 18 bases.